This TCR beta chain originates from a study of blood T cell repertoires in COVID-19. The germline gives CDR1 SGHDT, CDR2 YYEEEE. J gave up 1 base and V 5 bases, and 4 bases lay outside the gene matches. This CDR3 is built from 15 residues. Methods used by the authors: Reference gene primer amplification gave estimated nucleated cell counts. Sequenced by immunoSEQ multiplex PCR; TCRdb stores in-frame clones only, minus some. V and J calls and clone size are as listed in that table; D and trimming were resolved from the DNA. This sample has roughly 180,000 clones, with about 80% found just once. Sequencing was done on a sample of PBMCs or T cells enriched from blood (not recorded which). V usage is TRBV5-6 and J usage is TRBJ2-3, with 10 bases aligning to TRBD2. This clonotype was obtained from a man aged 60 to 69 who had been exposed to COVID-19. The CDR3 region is CASSPGTSGTDTQYF. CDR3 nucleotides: TGTGCCAGCAGTCCCGGGACTAGCGGCACAGATACGCAGTATTTT.